This paragraph covers one T cell receptor beta chain sequence. For the second PCR, which ran for about 6 to 11 cycles, a sample-barcoded 5' primer and a J-beta primer mix were used. TCRdb processed the 5' RACE reads anew with MiXCR; each CDR3 protein has one entry. The sample holds some 900,000 distinct CDR3 sequences, under 50% seen once. The sample comes from a study of blood T cells in healthy people across ages. The V end was cut by 5 bases, the J end by 0 bases, with 11 bases between. This CDR3 has 15 residues. Germline lookup yields CDR1 LNHNV and CDR2 YYDKDF (reference sequence). Sequenced input: blood. This clonotype was obtained from a man aged 30-40 years in good health. This chain uses TRBV15 with TRBJ2-1; perhaps TRBD2 as D (5 bases). CDR3 coding DNA: TGTGCCACCAGCCCGGACTGGAGCTCCTACAATGAGCAGTTCTTC. Protein sequence: CATSPDWSSYNEQFF. The whole variable domain, remainder taken from reference TRBV15 and TRBJ2-1, is DAMVIQNPRYQVTQFGKPVTLSCSQTLNHNVMYWYQQKSSQAPKLLFHYYDKDFNNEADTPDNFQSRRPNTSFCFLDIRSPGLGDTAMYLCATSPDWSSYNEQFFGPGTRLTVL.